Presented here are 13 T cell receptor beta chains from one specimen sequenced in a study of chemoradiotherapy in HPV16-positive cancers. The table came from immunoSEQ multiplex PCR; TCRdb's copy has only in-frame clones and leaves some out. The data show tens of thousands of clones, 88% seen once. The input for sequencing was blood, taken from a patient who underwent chemoradiotherapy. Receptors originate from a human donor with HPV-associated anogenital cancer.

The V call is TRBV10-1, the J call TRBJ2-5; D might be TRBD1 (6 bases). The J call is doubtful: the DNA matches TRBJ2-7 better. In germline, CDR1 is WNHNN, CDR2 SYGVQD (reference sequence). The CDR3 spans 12 residues. The CDR3 sequence: CASGDNSYEQYF. CDR3 DNA: TGCGCCAGTGGGGACAACTCCTACGAGCAGTACTTC.

The CDR3 coding sequence is TGTGCCAGCAGCTTAGGGACAGGGGGTAATGGCTACACCTTC. It yields the protein CASSLGTGGNGYTF. This rearrangement joins TRBV5-8 to TRBJ1-2, with 11 bases that match TRBD1. The CDR3 has 14 amino acids. Germline trimming cut 2 bases from V and 6 bases from J; bases unmatched to any gene: 3. CDR1 SGHTS and CDR2 YDEGEE come from the germline V gene. Using reference TRBV5-8 and TRBJ1-2 for the parts outside the CDR3, the full variable domain is EAGVTQSPTHLIKTRGQQATLRCSPISGHTSVYWYQQALGLGLQFLLWYDEGEERNRGNFPPRFSGRQFPNYSSELNVNALELEDSALYLCASSLGTGGNGYTFGSGTRLTVV.

This clone was observed once. The chain links TRBV27 to TRBJ1-5, with a possible D match to TRBD1 (5 bases). Per the germline V gene, CDR1 is MNHEY and CDR2 is SMNVEV (reference sequence). The CDR3 contains 15 residues. Trimming left V 4 bases short and J 2 bases short, with 12 bases between. The CDR3 region is CASSSQGGGNQPQHF. CDR3 nucleotide sequence: TGTGCCAGCAGTTCGCAGGGTGGAGGCAATCAGCCCCAGCATTTT.

V gene TRBV29-1 combines with J gene TRBJ1-1, with D perhaps matching TRBD1 (6 bases). V was cut by 4 bases and J by 3 bases, with 15 bases left in between. Per the germline V gene, CDR1 is SQVTM and CDR2 is ANQGSEA. This CDR3 region has 14 residues. Here the CDR3 reads CSVAPRQADTEAFF. The CDR3 DNA reads TGCAGCGTTGCCCCCAGACAGGCAGACACTGAAGCTTTCTTT. The full variable domain, its missing parts supplied by reference TRBV29-1 and TRBJ1-1, is SAVISQKPSRDICQRGTSLTIQCQVDSQVTMMFWYRQQPGQSLTLIATANQGSEATYESGFVIDKFPISRPNLTFSTLTVSNMSPEDSSIYLCSVAPRQADTEAFFGQGTRLTVV.

This clone has just one count. The J gene is TRBJ1-1, the V gene TRBV5-6; 8 positions match TRBD1. Germline loops: CDR1 SGHDT, CDR2 YYEEEE. The CDR3 extends over 15 amino acids. Trimming at V came to 0 bases and at J to 4 bases, leaving 5 bases not matched to a gene. CDR3 protein: CASSLARGRSTEAFF. In DNA form, the CDR3 reads TGTGCCAGCAGCTTGGCCAGGGGGCGTTCCACTGAAGCTTTCTTT.

The sample holds one count of this clone. The chain uses TRBV10-3 and TRBJ2-3; D remains ambiguous. This CDR3 is 13 amino acids long. The V and J ends lost 5 bases and 6 bases respectively, with 12 bases between them. CDR1 is ENHRY, CDR2 SYGVKD, per germline. The CDR3: CAISRSSPDTQYF. CDR3 coding DNA: TGTGCCATCAGTCGATCAAGCCCGGATACGCAGTATTTT.

The chain employs TRBV6-1 and TRBJ1-5, with TRBD1 matching 7 bases. The trim removed 3 bases at V and 7 bases at J, leaving 9 bases unmatched. CDR1 and CDR2 from the germline V gene are MNHNS and SASEGT. The CDR3 length is 15 residues. This CDR3 is CASSDTGDSEQPQHF. The DNA of the CDR3 is TGTGCCAGCAGTGACACCGGGGACAGCGAGCAGCCCCAGCATTTT.

The chain recombines TRBV27 with TRBJ1-2; 9 bases are a match to TRBD1. The junction had 7 bases not matched to a gene; V was cut back by 4 bases and J by 7 bases. The CDR3 consists of 14 residues. Germline lookup yields CDR1 MNHEY and CDR2 SMNVEV (reference sequence). CDR3 in amino acids: CASSSGTGSSGYTF. CDR3 DNA: TGTGCCAGCAGTTCCGGGACAGGGAGTAGTGGCTACACCTTC.

The chain combines TRBV28 with TRBJ2-5, with unresolved D. V was shortened by 5 bases and J by 11 bases, with 27 bases between the two germline ends. The CDR3 sequence is 16 residues long. Looked up from germline, CDR1 is MDHEN and CDR2 is SYDVKM. The CDR3 region is CASSPRSAFVSLEQYF. CDR3 nucleotide sequence: TGTGCCAGCAGTCCTCGGTCGGCATTCGTGAGTCTTGAGCAGTACTTC.

V is TRBV7-9 and J is TRBJ2-1; possibly TRBD1 or TRBD2 for D (5 bases each). CDR1 and CDR2 (germline): SEHNR, FQNEAQ (reference sequence). The CDR3 has 15 residues. V lost 6 bases and J 5 bases, leaving 17 bases between the germline ends. Here the CDR3 DNA reads TGTGCCAGCAGGCTATTATTGGGGGAAAACAATGAGCAGTTCTTC. Encoded protein: CASRLLLGENNEQFF.

The rearrangement joins TRBV10-3 to TRBJ2-7; D perhaps matches TRBD2 (6 bases). The CDR3 is made up of 15 amino acids. Germline loops: CDR1 ENHRY, CDR2 SYGVKD. Trimming took 9 bases from V and 0 from J, leaving 18 bases between them. CDR3 DNA sequence: TGTGCCATAAGGGAACCGGGACTCCCCTCCTACGAGCAGTACTTC. Protein product: CAIREPGLPSYEQYF.

The V and J genes are TRBV6-5 and TRBJ2-2; D unresolved. Germline values: CDR1 MNHEY, CDR2 SVGAGI. This CDR3 contains 14 residues. Trimming cost V 6 bases and J 1 base, with 9 bases left between them. The CDR3 region is CASRGVGNTGELFF. The CDR3 DNA reads as TGTGCCAGCAGGGGCGTAGGGAACACCGGGGAGCTGTTTTTT.

CDR3 residues: CASSLLGLAVFNEQFF. The CDR3 DNA sequence: TGTGCCAGCAGCTTGTTGGGACTAGCGGTGTTCAATGAGCAGTTCTTC. V is TRBV5-6 and J is TRBJ2-1, with 11 nucleotides matching TRBD2. Trimming cost V 1 base and J 6 bases; bases outside gene matches: 6. Germline V gives CDR1 SGHDT, CDR2 YYEEEE. The CDR3 is 16 residues long.